The clone carrying this T cell receptor beta chain was observed at least ten times. TCRdb analysed the 5' RACE reads with MiXCR anew, one entry per CDR3 protein. The sample consists of a few thousand distinct CDR3 sequences, 8.5% to 10% of them appearing once. The time point: sample taken at primary tumor resection. Without sorting, whole RNA was sequenced from tumor, nontumor lung or frozen PBMC. The data stem from a study of spatial heterogeneity in lung cancer. This CDR3 spans 17 amino acids. V shed 1 base and J 5 bases; nucleotides not matched to a gene: 11. Germline V gene sequence: CDR1 MNHEY, CDR2 SVGEGT.

The clonotype originates from a male donor with early-stage non-small cell lung cancer. The sample in question was PBMCs, obtained at surgery. The chain joins TRBV6-2 or TRBV6-3 to TRBJ2-5; 9 nucleotides match TRBD1. CDR3 DNA sequence: TGTGCCAGCAGTTACTACTACCTACAGGGGGCCGGGGAGACCCAGTACTTC. It encodes CASSYYYLQGAGETQYF.